This T cell receptor beta chain derives from a study of beta chain features in type 1 diabetes. CD45RO/CCR7/CD25/CD127/CD95/CD27 sorting isolated CD4+ naive, central memory, regulatory and stem cell-like memory cells. The study's findings and limits: Researchers caution that PCR might favor shorter templates, equally among patients and controls. TCRB CDR3s were moderately but significantly shorter in Type 1 diabetes patients in all four CD4+ subsets. Across patients, naive, central memory and Treg TCRB repertoires exhibited apparently greater similarity than was observed across healthy donors.

Between the trimmed V and J ends, which lost 0 bases and 6 bases, there was a span of 11 bases. The CDR3 is 14 residues long. The germline V gene has CDR1 LGHNA and CDR2 YSLEER. Expressed TCRB transcripts were sequenced because the entire RNA isolate underwent reverse transcription. Here immunoSEQ multiplex PCR was the method, and the copy in TCRdb shows in-frame clones only, minus some. The sample consists of about 450,000 clones, 10% to 12% of them appearing once. Details on this clone: What it recognizes is unknown.

The gene calls are TRBV4-3 and TRBJ1-2; perhaps TRBD1 as D (5 bases). Material for sequencing was naive CD4+ T cells from blood. The receptor was isolated from a woman aged 18 to 35 in good health. The CDR3 reads CASSQDPQDDGYTF. DNA of the CDR3: TGCGCCAGCAGCCAAGATCCACAGGATGATGGCTACACCTTC.